The 13 T cell receptor beta chains below all came from one sample that was sequenced in a study of early T cells in non-severe SARS-CoV-2 infection. TCRdb reanalysed the 5' RACE reads using MiXCR and keeps one entry per CDR3 protein. The repertoire consists of 32,000 or so distinct CDR3 sequences, with more than 5% occurring once and the leading ten covering 14%. Input material: whole blood. The receptors derive from an adult who was a healthcare worker with PCR-confirmed SARS-CoV-2 infection or an uninfected control (not recorded which).

There are many counts of this clonotype. This chain uses TRBV18 with TRBJ1-1; D remains ambiguous. Germline CDR1 reads KGHSH; CDR2 reads LQKENI. Trimming stripped 2 bases from V and 5 bases from J, with 15 bases between. The length of the CDR3 is 15 residues. The CDR3 region is CASSPIEGGNTEAFF. The DNA of the CDR3 is TGTGCCAGCTCACCAATCGAGGGTGGGAATACTGAAGCTTTCTTT.

In its sample, this clonotype was seen many times. The V gene is TRBV3-1, the J gene TRBJ2-1; 11 nucleotides line up with TRBD2. The CDR3 is made up of 17 amino acids. V lost 1 base and J lost 3; bases outside the gene matches: 5. CDR1 and CDR2 from the germline V gene are LGHDT and YNNKEL (reference sequence). The CDR3 reads CASSQGVLAGGYNEQFF. In DNA form, the CDR3 reads TGTGCCAGCAGCCAAGGAGTGCTAGCGGGGGGCTACAATGAGCAGTTCTTC.

This clonotype was seen many times. This rearrangement joins TRBV21-1 to TRBJ1-2. TRBV21-1 is listed as a pseudogene. This CDR3 comprises 11 residues. The CDR3 region is CASSRAYGYTF. The CDR3 region has the DNA TGTGCCAGCAGCAGGGCCTATGGCTACACCTTC.

This clonotype was found many times. This chain connects TRBV5-1 to TRBJ1-4; 7 bases align to TRBD1. The CDR3 contains 14 residues. Germline V lookup: CDR1 SGHRS, CDR2 YFSETQ. The J segment lost 6 bases and the V segment lost 5 bases, leaving 7 bases of the junction unmatched. CDR3 sequence (DNA): TGCGCCAGCAGACCGGGACAGTACGATGAAAAACTGTTTTTT. It yields the protein CASRPGQYDEKLFF.

This clonotype is classed as medium-sized. This rearrangement joins TRBV27 to TRBJ2-1; 7 bases fit TRBD1. Per the germline V gene, CDR1 is MNHEY and CDR2 is SMNVEV (reference sequence). V lost 6 bases and J lost 4; bases outside the gene matches: 3. The CDR3 is made up of 13 amino acids. DNA of the CDR3: TGTGCCAGCAGCCTGGGACAGTACAATGAGCAGTTCTTC. It codes for CASSLGQYNEQFF.

This clonotype was detected many times. J is TRBJ1-3 and V is TRBV3-1; 9 bases line up with TRBD1. The ends lost 4 bases at V and 4 bases at J; junction bases unmatched: 5. The CDR3 runs 15 residues. The germline V gene encodes CDR1 LGHDT and CDR2 YNNKEL (reference sequence). CDR3: CASSRRDREGNTIYF. The CDR3 DNA reads TGTGCCAGCAGCCGTCGGGACAGGGAGGGAAACACCATATATTTT.

The chain links TRBV20-1 to TRBJ1-2; 7 bases agree with TRBD1. This CDR3 region has 14 residues. CDR1 DFQATT and CDR2 SNEGSKA come from the germline V gene (reference sequence). J gave up 8 bases and V 5 bases, and 14 bases lay outside the gene matches. The CDR3 nucleotides read TGCAGTGCTTCCCTTGTTAGAGGGGGCTTAGGCTACACCTTC. This gives the protein CSASLVRGGLGYTF.

In this sample, this clonotype turned up many times. The chain links TRBV28 to TRBJ2-7, with 7 bases fitting TRBD1. The trim removed 6 bases at V and 5 bases at J, leaving 7 bases unmatched. This CDR3 region has 13 residues. The germline gives CDR1 MDHEN, CDR2 SYDVKM. CDR3 protein: CASSLGQRHEQYF. CDR3 coding DNA: TGTGCCAGCAGCTTGGGACAGCGCCACGAGCAGTACTTC.

The sample holds many counts of this clonotype. The chain is built from TRBV6-2 or TRBV6-3 and TRBJ2-3, with a possible D match to TRBD2 (6 bases). CDR3 length: 15 residues. CDR1 is MNHEY, CDR2 SVGEGT, per germline. Trimming left V 4 bases short and J 1 base short, with 12 bases between. CDR3 DNA: TGTGCCAGCAGTTCGGATGGCGGGGGCACAGATACGCAGTATTTT. Encoded protein: CASSSDGGGTDTQYF.

This clonotype has at least ten counts. The chain is built from TRBV7-3 and TRBJ1-2; D unresolved. This CDR3 is built from 14 residues. The germline V gene encodes CDR1 SGHTA and CDR2 FQGTGA. V lost 5 bases and J lost 2, with 12 bases in between. Here the CDR3 DNA reads TGTGCCAGCAGCGGTTACATAGACAACTATGGCTACACCTTC. It encodes CASSGYIDNYGYTF.

This clonotype was found many times. The chain uses TRBV5-5 and TRBJ1-6, with D possibly matching TRBD1 (5 bases). CDR1 and CDR2 (germline): SGHKS, YYEKEE (reference sequence). The length of the CDR3 is 16 residues. The V gene lost 0 bases and the J gene lost 10 bases, with 17 bases spanning the gap. This CDR3 is CASSLVSSGKISPLHF. The DNA of the CDR3 is TGTGCCAGCAGCTTGGTCTCGTCAGGGAAGATCTCACCCCTCCACTTT. Variable domain in full (rest from reference TRBV5-5 and TRBJ1-6): DAGVTQSPTHLIKTRGQQVTLRCSPISGHKSVSWYQQVLGQGPQFIFQYYEKEERGRGNFPDRFSARQFPNYSSELNVNALLLGDSALYLCASSLVSSGKISPLHFGNGTRLTVT.

This clonotype was detected ten times or more. V is TRBV6-1 and J is TRBJ2-1; 9 positions match TRBD2. The junction had 10 bases not matched to a gene; V was cut back by 6 bases and J by 1 base. Per germline, CDR1 MNHNS and CDR2 SASEGT. The CDR3 totals 17 residues. CDR3 sequence: CASRDFAGGPSYNEQFF. The CDR3 DNA follows: TGTGCCAGCAGGGACTTTGCGGGGGGGCCTTCCTACAATGAGCAGTTCTTC.

This clonotype has ten or more counts. The V gene is TRBV5-4, the J gene TRBJ1-1; D remains ambiguous. V lost 3 bases and J lost 2, with 8 bases in between. Germline assignment: CDR1 SGHNT and CDR2 YYREEE (reference sequence). This CDR3 comprises 13 residues. In DNA, the CDR3 is TGTGCCAGCAGCTACCTAGGAAACACTGAAGCTTTCTTT. This codes for CASSYLGNTEAFF.